This TCR beta chain came from a study of beta chain features in type 1 diabetes. Looking at the study overall: Age, gender, cell numbers and subset yield matched between patients and controls. In all, 107,917,701 sorted cells from all samples were analyzed.

The whole isolated RNA underwent reverse transcription, so sequencing captured expressed TCRB transcripts. The table came from immunoSEQ multiplex PCR; TCRdb's copy has only in-frame clones and leaves some out. The profile shows about 240,000 clones, 27% of them singletons. With 10 bases clipped from V and 0 bases from J, the junction kept 7 bases outside the gene matches. Germline-derived CDR1 and CDR2 are SGHDN and FVKESK. The CDR3 sequence is 16 residues long. This clone was seen at least ten times. This TCR was recovered from a man aged 30 to 45 in good health. The chain employs TRBV14 and TRBJ2-6; 9 nucleotides agree with TRBD1. The sequenced material came from central memory CD4+ T cells from blood. Here the CDR3 reads CATTGGSNSGANVLTF. In nucleotides, the CDR3 is TGTGCCACCACAGGGGGCTCTAACTCTGGGGCCAACGTCCTGACTTTC.